This T cell receptor beta chain was identified in a study of blood T cell repertoires in COVID-19. Whole-study context: Researchers got acute and convalescent COVID-19 samples from the United States, Italy and Spain. Sample material is recorded as cDNA or gDNA derived from T cells, B-cell-depleted T cells, or PBMCs.

V shed 0 bases and J shed 5 bases, with 11 bases lying between them. The CDR3 loop spans 15 amino acids. CDR1 is SGHRS and CDR2 is YFSETQ in the germline V gene. As handled by the study authors: Nucleated cell number was recorded as an estimate derived from reference gene primer amplification. The protocol was immunoSEQ multiplex PCR, while the TCRdb copy is restricted to in-frame clones and leaves out a portion. The D gene and trimming were derived from the DNA, and the V and J assignments and clone size from that table. There are 150,000 to 200,000 clones in the sample; roughly 85% occur only once, and roughly 8% lies in the top ten.

This clonotype originated in a man in his sixties with acute or convalescent COVID-19. The sequenced material came from peripheral blood. The chain is built from TRBV5-1 and TRBJ2-2; TRBD1 is a possible D gene (6 bases). The CDR3 loop is CASSLEGVTTGELFF. The CDR3 DNA reads as TGCGCCAGCAGCTTGGAGGGGGTAACAACCGGGGAGCTGTTTTTT.